This TCR beta chain was observed in a study of T-cell reconstitution after alpha-beta-depleted transplantation in children. The CDR3 spans 15 residues. V lost 7 bases and J lost 5; bases outside the gene matches: 13. TCRbeta library preparation incorporated unique molecular identifiers. TCRdb processed the PCR reads anew with MiXCR; each CDR3 protein has one entry. The table lists 260,000 or so distinct CDR3 sequences, 12% of them singletons, with over 2% in the top ten. The sample was PBMCs from the stem cell graft donor, taken from the stem cell graft. The TCR sequence derives from a human donor who donated a stem cell graft to a child with acute lymphoblastic leukemia. The rearrangement joins TRBV7-1 to TRBJ2-7; 8 nucleotides align to TRBD2. TRBV7-1 is identified as an open reading frame with a role that is uncertain. The CDR3 sequence: CASTSGRGGLHEQYF. The CDR3 DNA follows: TGTGCCAGCACTAGCGGGCGAGGGGGACTGCACGAGCAGTACTTC.